A selection of T cell receptor beta chains follows, all from one sample in a study of T cell repertoires in cytomegalovirus infection. In TCRdb, the reads were re-called with MiXCR into one record per CDR3 protein. The sample contains 200,000 to 250,000 distinct CDR3 sequences, roughly 6.5% of which appear only once. Input material: PBMCs. These receptors all stem from a human donor in good health (CMV status not recorded). Some clones in this sample may be carry-over from other donors' samples. CDR3s include the opening cysteine and the closing phenylalanine or tryptophan. A D gene is named only where the DNA matches it firmly. Clone size appears in some rows only: once, few, many, or a class for an expanded clone.

J: TRBJ1-6; D: TRBD1; size: many; V: TRBV12-3/TRBV12-4; CDR3: CASSRQGSSYNSPLHF; DNA: TGTGCCAGCAGCCGACAGGGGAGCTCCTATAATTCACCCCTCCACTTT
J: TRBJ2-6; D: -; size: many; V: TRBV6-2/TRBV6-3; CDR3: CASSYSGSAPLETF; DNA: TGTGCCAGCAGTTACTCGGGGTCAGCACCCCTGGAAACTTTC
J: TRBJ2-6; D: -; size: many; V: TRBV6-2/TRBV6-3; CDR3: CASRRGSSSGANVLTF; DNA: TGTGCCAGCAGGCGCGGAAGCAGCTCTGGGGCCAACGTCCTGACTTTC
J: TRBJ2-6; D: -; size: many; V: TRBV7-8; CDR3: CASSPSWRSGANVLTF; DNA: TGTGCCAGCAGCCCTAGCTGGCGCTCTGGGGCCAACGTCCTGACTTTC
J: TRBJ2-3; D: TRBD2; size: many; V: TRBV29-1; CDR3: CSVEGGRGSGTDTQYF; DNA: TGCAGCGTTGAAGGGGGGAGGGGCTCGGGCACAGATACGCAGTATTTT
J: TRBJ2-1; D: -; size: many; V: TRBV6-2/TRBV6-3; CDR3: CASSYEGFRNEQFF; DNA: TGTGCCAGCAGTTACGAGGGGTTCCGTAATGAGCAGTTCTTC
J: TRBJ1-1; D: TRBD1; size: many; V: TRBV7-2; CDR3: CASSRTGVNTEAFF; DNA: TGTGCCAGCAGCCGGACAGGGGTGAACACTGAAGCTTTCTTT
J: TRBJ1-1; D: -; size: many; V: TRBV7-9; CDR3: CASSSQGFTEAFF; DNA: TGTGCCAGCAGCTCGCAGGGTTTCACTGAAGCTTTCTTT
J: TRBJ2-7; D: -; size: many; V: TRBV4-3; CDR3: CASSQAPPQDSYEQYF; DNA: TGCGCCAGCAGCCAGGCCCCCCCCCAGGACTCCTACGAGCAGTACTTC
J: TRBJ2-3; D: -; size: many; V: TRBV4-3; CDR3: CASSQDLRTDTQYF; DNA: TGCGCCAGCAGTCAGGACCTGCGCACAGATACGCAGTATTTT
J: TRBJ2-7; D: -; size: many; V: TRBV5-1; CDR3: CASSLGGRTGSYEQYF; DNA: TGCGCCAGCAGCTTGGGAGGCCGAACAGGCTCCTACGAGCAGTACTTC
J: TRBJ2-2; D: -; size: many; V: TRBV6-2/TRBV6-3; CDR3: CASSYLVGGANTGELFF; DNA: TGTGCCAGCAGTTATCTCGTGGGGGGCGCGAACACCGGGGAGCTGTTTTTT
J: TRBJ2-7; D: TRBD1; size: many; V: TRBV19; CDR3: CASSIIGDSTYEQYF; DNA: TGTGCCAGTAGTATAATTGGGGACAGCACCTACGAGCAGTACTTC
J: TRBJ2-1; D: TRBD2; size: many; V: TRBV7-2; CDR3: CASSAQRGGSTSGYYNEQFF; DNA: TGTGCCAGCAGCGCCCAGCGGGGCGGATCGACTAGCGGGTACTACAATGAGCAGTTCTTC
J: TRBJ1-2; D: -; size: many; V: TRBV20-1; CDR3: CSASKGAANYGYTF; DNA: TGCAGTGCTAGTAAAGGGGCCGCGAACTATGGCTACACCTTC
J: TRBJ2-2; D: -; size: many; V: TRBV19; CDR3: CASNVANTGELFF; DNA: TGTGCCAGTAACGTCGCGAACACCGGGGAGCTGTTTTTT
J: TRBJ2-7; D: -; size: many; V: TRBV28; CDR3: CASSSLGQSYEQYF; DNA: TGTGCCAGCAGTTCGCTGGGACAATCCTACGAGCAGTACTTC
J: TRBJ1-3; D: TRBD1; size: -; V: TRBV19; CDR3: CASSGQGARSGNTIYF; DNA: TGTGCCAGTAGCGGACAGGGGGCAAGATCCGGAAACACCATATATTTT
J: TRBJ1-5; D: -; size: many; V: TRBV7-2; CDR3: CASSFLGGNQPQHF; DNA: TGTGCCAGCAGCTTTCTGGGGGGAAATCAGCCCCAGCATTTT